These 30 T cell receptor beta chains were all obtained from the same sample, sequenced in a study of neurological immune-mediated disorders. TCRdb recomputed calls from the 5' RACE reads with MiXCR, one row per CDR3 protein. The table shows about 65,000 distinct CDR3 sequences, with roughly 3.7% occurring only once. Sequenced input: PBMCs. These receptors were obtained from a man aged 45-65 years with multiple sclerosis.

This clonotype has at least ten counts. The rearrangement uses TRBV5-1 and TRBJ1-1; D is ambiguous. The V end lost 2 bases, the J end lost 4 bases, and 9 bases lay between the germline ends. Germline CDR1 SGHRS, CDR2 YFSETQ. The CDR3 totals 13 residues. The CDR3 coding sequence is TGCGCCAGCAGCTTTCGACTGAGCACTGAAGCTTTCTTT. Its protein product is CASSFRLSTEAFF.

The CDR3 sequence is CSAPPGVETQYF. The CDR3 region has the DNA TGCAGTGCTCCCCCGGGGGTAGAGACCCAGTACTTC. The chain uses TRBV20-1 and TRBJ2-5; weak D call: TRBD2 (6 bases). The ends were cut back, 5 bases at V and 4 bases at J, with 11 bases in the middle. The germline gives CDR1 DFQATT, CDR2 SNEGSKA (reference sequence). The CDR3 runs 12 residues.

The J gene is TRBJ2-3, the V gene TRBV7-2; 13 bases map to TRBD2. The CDR3 spans 18 residues. CDR1 is SGHTA and CDR2 is FQGNSA in the germline V gene. V lost 1 base to trimming and J lost 0 bases; unmatched junction nucleotides: 4. As DNA, the CDR3 is TGTGCCAGCAGCTTAGTGACTAGCGGGGGGACTAGCACAGATACGCAGTATTTT. Protein: CASSLVTSGGTSTDTQYF.

This clonotype has a count of ten or more. CDR3 bases: TGCAGTGCTAGAGCAATACAGGGGTTCAATTCACCCCTCCACTTT. This translates into CSARAIQGFNSPLHF. V gene TRBV20-1 combines with J gene TRBJ1-6; 7 nucleotides align to TRBD1. Germline V gene lookup returns CDR1 DFQATT and CDR2 SNEGSKA (reference sequence). The CDR3 length is 15 residues. The trim removed 1 base at V and 7 bases at J, leaving 7 bases unmatched.

There are many counts of this clonotype. The chain couples TRBV2 to TRBJ2-5, with D tentatively TRBD1 (6 bases). Germline assignment: CDR1 SNHLY and CDR2 FYNNEI. The germline V and J ends were trimmed by 4 bases and 5 bases, with 17 bases remaining between them. CDR3 length: 15 residues. The CDR3 nucleotides read TGTGCCAGCAGTGTCGGACAGTCCCCGGCGGAGACCCAGTACTTC. Its translation: CASSVGQSPAETQYF.

This clonotype was seen repeatedly, ten times or more. V and J are TRBV20-1 and TRBJ1-2, with D perhaps matching TRBD1 (5 bases). The germline V gene has CDR1 DFQATT and CDR2 SNEGSKA (reference sequence). This CDR3 is built from 14 residues. The V end was cut by 3 bases, the J end by 3 bases, with 14 bases between. CDR3 nucleotides: TGCAGTGCTAGTGGGGGAGGGTTTGACTATGGCTACACCTTC. It is translated as CSASGGGFDYGYTF.

This clonotype was counted ten times or more. The chain is built from TRBV12-3 or TRBV12-4 and TRBJ2-3; the match to TRBD1 covers 7 bases. The V and J ends lost 5 bases and 0 bases, in that order; junction bases with no gene match: 17. The CDR3 length is 19 residues. The CDR3 DNA reads TGTGCCAGCAGTGAACCCCTAAGACAGGGACCATGGAGCACAGATACGCAGTATTTT. Its protein is CASSEPLRQGPWSTDTQYF.

The chain uses TRBV3-1 and TRBJ2-1; the D call may be TRBD1 or TRBD2 (5 bases each). In germline, CDR1 is LGHDT, CDR2 YNNKEL (reference sequence). The CDR3 length is 15 residues. V lost 4 bases to trimming and J lost 3 bases, with 13 bases between them. CDR3 residues: CASSPRDRDYNEQFF. CDR3 in DNA: TGTGCCAGCAGCCCGAGGGACCGAGACTACAATGAGCAGTTCTTC.

V usage is TRBV28 and J usage is TRBJ1-5; 7 bases are shared with TRBD1. CDR1 and CDR2 (germline): MDHEN, SYDVKM. This CDR3 spans 15 amino acids. After removal of 6 bases from V and 2 bases from J, the junction contained 7 bases not matched to a gene. Here the CDR3 reads CASSRSQGGNQPQHF. The CDR3 DNA is TGTGCCAGCAGCCGAAGTCAGGGGGGCAATCAGCCCCAGCATTTT.

This clonotype was detected a few times. The rearrangement uses TRBV10-3 and TRBJ2-3, with D unclear. This CDR3 has 12 amino acids. The ends were cut back, 4 bases at V and 6 bases at J, with 8 bases in the middle. Germline V lookup: CDR1 ENHRY, CDR2 SYGVKD. CDR3: CAISVMRDTQYF. The DNA of the CDR3 is TGTGCCATCAGTGTAATGAGGGATACGCAGTATTTT.

There are many counts of this clonotype. The chain is built from TRBV3-1 and TRBJ1-1, with D maybe TRBD1 (6 bases). Trimming stripped 2 bases from V and 2 bases from J, with 9 bases between. CDR3 length: 14 amino acids. Germline lookup yields CDR1 LGHDT and CDR2 YNNKEL (reference sequence). Here the CDR3 DNA reads TGTGCCAGCAGCCAACCACAGGGAAACACTGAAGCTTTCTTT. As protein: CASSQPQGNTEAFF.

Ten or more counts support this clonotype. The chain has TRBV15 and TRBJ1-4; TRBD1 aligns across 8 bases. There are 14 residues in the CDR3. V lost 4 bases to trimming and J lost 3 bases; unmatched junction nucleotides: 1. Germline V lookup: CDR1 LNHNV, CDR2 YYDKDF (reference sequence). The CDR3 is CATSKQGANEKLFF. The CDR3 DNA reads TGTGCCACCAGCAAACAGGGGGCTAATGAAAAACTGTTTTTT.

This clonotype was detected ten times or more. The V call is TRBV4-1, the J call TRBJ2-3; the match to TRBD2 covers 9 bases. The CDR3 sequence is 16 residues long. V gave up 3 bases and J gave up 2 bases; unmatched junction bases: 6. From germline, CDR1 is MGHRA and CDR2 YSYEKL. This CDR3 is CASSHGAGGYTDTQYF. The CDR3, as DNA: TGCGCCAGCAGCCATGGGGCGGGGGGGTACACAGATACGCAGTATTTT.

This clonotype was picked up many times. The chain links TRBV7-2 to TRBJ2-5; D gene uncertain. In germline, CDR1 is SGHTA, CDR2 FQGNSA. Trimming shortened V by 3 bases and J by 3 bases, and 8 bases separated the two germline ends. There are 13 residues in the CDR3. The CDR3 protein is CASSFGRKETQYF. The DNA for the CDR3 is TGTGCCAGCAGCTTCGGACGGAAAGAGACCCAGTACTTC. Variable domain in full (rest from reference TRBV7-2 and TRBJ2-5): GAGVSQSPSNKVTEKGKDVELRCDPISGHTALYWYRQSLGQGLEFLIYFQGNSAPDKSGLPSDRFSAERTGGSVSTLTIQRTQQEDSAVYLCASSFGRKETQYFGPGTRLLVL.

Worth noting for this clonotype: A much larger clone sits a single nucleotide away, making a read error possible. This rearrangement joins TRBV28 to TRBJ2-5; D possibly corresponds to TRBD2 (5 bases). Germline CDR1 and CDR2: MDHEN and SYDVKM. Trimming removed 5 bases at V and 2 bases at J, with 12 bases between. The CDR3 is 14 residues long. CDR3 coding DNA: TGTGCCAGCAGTACGGGAAAGCGGCAAGAGACCCAGTACTTC. This codes for CASSTGKRQETQYF. Based on the CDR3 plus reference TRBV28 and TRBJ2-5, the full variable domain is DVKVTQSSRYLVKRTGEKVFLECVQDMDHENMFWYRQDPGLGLRLIYFSYDVKMKEKGDIPEGYSVSREKKERFSLILESASTNQTSMYLCASSTGKRQETQYFGPGTRLLVL.

This clonotype was found many times. The chain recombines TRBV12-3 or TRBV12-4 with TRBJ1-1, with D possibly matching TRBD1 (5 bases). The CDR3 is made up of 15 amino acids. Trimming took 1 base from V and 5 from J, leaving 14 bases between them. CDR3: CASSLVIGHGTEAFF. CDR3 DNA: TGTGCCAGCAGTTTAGTTATAGGACACGGGACTGAAGCTTTCTTT.

This clonotype was recorded at least ten times. This chain links TRBV20-1 with TRBJ2-5; TRBD2 matches at 12 bases. CDR1 and CDR2 from the germline V gene are DFQATT and SNEGSKA (reference sequence). V trimming: 3 bases; J trimming: 9 bases; junction bases outside the gene matches: 5. The CDR3 sequence is 13 residues long. CDR3 in amino acids: CSARSSGGASQYF. For the CDR3, the DNA is TGCAGTGCTAGGTCTAGCGGGGGGGCGTCCCAGTACTTC.

The V gene is TRBV6-5, the J gene TRBJ2-2, with a weak D call TRBD1 (6 bases). The CDR3 is made up of 15 amino acids. Trimming removed 5 bases from V and 2 bases from J, with 12 bases in between. Germline CDR1 reads MNHEY; CDR2 reads SVGAGI. The CDR3 here is CASSSTGTNTGELFF. CDR3 coding DNA: TGTGCCAGCAGTAGTACAGGGACAAACACCGGGGAGCTGTTTTTT.

The sample holds many counts of this clonotype. The chain has TRBV11-2 and TRBJ2-5, with D unclear. V dropped 1 base and J dropped 2 bases, with 8 bases sitting between them. This CDR3 is built from 14 residues. Germline CDR1 is SGHAT and CDR2 is FQNNGV. The CDR3 region is CASSLASQQETQYF. CDR3 bases: TGTGCCAGCAGCTTAGCTAGTCAGCAAGAGACCCAGTACTTC. The variable domain in full, with the rest retrieved from reference TRBV11-2 and TRBJ2-5, is EAGVAQSPRYKIIEKRQSVAFWCNPISGHATLYWYQQILGQGPKLLIQFQNNGVVDDSQLPKDRFSAERLKGVDSTLKIQPAKLEDSAVYLCASSLASQQETQYFGPGTRLLVL.

This clonotype was seen repeatedly, ten times or more. J is TRBJ2-7 and V is TRBV5-1, with D perhaps TRBD2 (5 bases). The CDR3 consists of 13 residues. V was cut by 5 bases and J by 2 bases, with 11 bases left in between. The germline V gene encodes CDR1 SGHRS and CDR2 YFSETQ. The CDR3 loop is CASRADVAYEQYF. The CDR3 DNA is TGCGCCAGCAGAGCGGACGTTGCCTACGAGCAGTACTTC.

This clonotype was picked up many times. J is TRBJ2-5 and V is TRBV11-3; a possible D gene is TRBD1 (6 bases). The CDR3 spans 14 residues. The ends were cut back, 3 bases at V and 5 bases at J, with 13 bases in the middle. CDR1 is SGHNT and CDR2 is YENEEA in the germline V gene. CDR3 in amino acids: CASSFGRGEETQYF. The CDR3 coding sequence is TGTGCCAGCAGCTTTGGCAGGGGTGAGGAGACCCAGTACTTC.

This clonotype was seen ten or more times. The genes are TRBV7-2 and TRBJ2-3; D ambiguous. Trimming removed 8 bases from V and 6 bases from J, with 9 bases in between. From germline, CDR1 is SGHTA and CDR2 FQGNSA. CDR3 length: 11 amino acids. The CDR3 region has the DNA TGTGCCAGCGCCACTTTGGATACGCAGTATTTT. Translating gives CASATLDTQYF.

This clonotype was observed at least ten times. The chain employs TRBV25-1 and TRBJ1-2, with D perhaps matching TRBD1 (6 bases). The CDR3 consists of 12 residues. The V end lost 3 bases, the J end lost 7 bases, and 9 bases lay between the germline ends. Germline V gene sequence: CDR1 MGHDK, CDR2 SYGVNS. The DNA for the CDR3 is TGTGCCAGCAGTGAGGGGGCCGGTGGCTACACCTTC. It encodes CASSEGAGGYTF.

This clonotype showed up many times. The genes are TRBV6-6 and TRBJ2-1; D gene uncertain. Germline values: CDR1 MNHNY, CDR2 SVGAGI (reference sequence). The CDR3 is 12 amino acids. The V end lost 3 bases, the J end lost 8 bases, and 8 bases lay between the germline ends. The CDR3 DNA follows: TGTGCCAGCAGTTATCTGTGGGATGAGCAGTTCTTC. Translated: CASSYLWDEQFF.

The table lists this clonotype with many counts. The chain has TRBV12-3 or TRBV12-4 and TRBJ2-5; 10 positions agree with TRBD2. Losses at the gene ends were 6 bases for V and 5 bases for J; bases not matched to a gene: 6. The CDR3 extends over 14 amino acids. CDR3 sequence: CASRVSGGYETQYF. The CDR3, as DNA: TGTGCCAGCAGGGTTAGCGGGGGGTATGAGACCCAGTACTTC.

The sample holds many counts of this clonotype. V and J are TRBV12-3 or TRBV12-4 and TRBJ1-5; D unresolved. V gave up 5 bases and J gave up 8 bases, with 13 bases separating them. CDR3 length: 13 residues. The CDR3 region has the DNA TGTGCCAGCAGTCAAACTAGGGCTAAGCCCCAGCATTTT. Translated, it gives CASSQTRAKPQHF.

This sequence joins TRBV20-1 and TRBJ2-2, with 11 bases that match TRBD2. The ends lost 5 bases at V and 4 bases at J; junction bases unmatched: 9. Germline V gene lookup returns CDR1 DFQATT and CDR2 SNEGSKA (reference sequence). The CDR3 sequence is 16 residues long. The CDR3 DNA reads TGCAGTGCTGCGAGGCTAGCGGGGGGTACCACCGGGGAGCTGTTTTTT. Protein: CSAARLAGGTTGELFF.

This clonotype was seen ten or more times. The chain couples TRBV10-1 to TRBJ1-1, with D perhaps matching TRBD1 (6 bases). CDR1 and CDR2 (germline): WNHNN, SYGVQD (reference sequence). The V and J ends lost 6 bases and 5 bases respectively, with 13 bases between them. This CDR3 is 13 amino acids long. The CDR3 sequence: CASRLQGGTEAFF. The CDR3 DNA reads TGCGCCAGCAGGTTACAAGGGGGGACTGAAGCTTTCTTT.

This clonotype was found many times. The chain carries TRBV10-3 and TRBJ2-5; D may be TRBD1 (5 bases). V was shortened by 4 bases and J by 5 bases, with 11 bases between the two germline ends. This CDR3 is built from 13 residues. The germline V gene has CDR1 ENHRY and CDR2 SYGVKD. The CDR3 loop reads CAISARVDETQYF. The CDR3, as DNA: TGTGCCATCAGTGCCAGGGTGGACGAGACCCAGTACTTC.

The table lists this clonotype with many counts. The V gene is TRBV5-1, the J gene TRBJ1-1, with TRBD1 matching over 8 bases. J lost 7 bases, V lost 4 bases, and 3 bases had no gene match. Germline V gives CDR1 SGHRS, CDR2 YFSETQ. This CDR3 is 12 amino acids long. DNA for the CDR3: TGCGCCAGCAGCACCAGGGGGCTTGAAGCTTTCTTT. Encoded protein: CASSTRGLEAFF.